The 24 T cell receptor beta chains below were found in one sample sequenced in a study of T cells after yellow fever vaccination. TCRdb redid the calling of the 5' RACE reads with MiXCR, one entry per CDR3 protein. The sample has around 320,000 distinct CDR3 sequences, around 10% seen once. This specimen was CD4+ T cells sorted from PBMCs, taken 5 days after the yellow fever booster vaccination. These TCRs come from a man between 18 and 35 years old who received the YFV17D yellow fever vaccine.

Ten or more counts support this clonotype. The rearrangement uses TRBV7-9 and TRBJ1-3; TRBD1 agrees at 10 bases. Germline V gene sequence: CDR1 SEHNR, CDR2 FQNEAQ (reference sequence). Losses at the gene ends were 5 bases for V and 2 bases for J; bases not matched to a gene: 3. CDR3 length equals 15 residues. The CDR3 DNA reads as TGTGCCAGCAGCCTGACAGGGGGCACTGGAAACACCATATATTTT. This encodes CASSLTGGTGNTIYF.

This clonotype has at least ten counts. The J gene is TRBJ2-5, the V gene TRBV7-9; 10 bases agree with TRBD1. From germline, CDR1 is SEHNR and CDR2 FQNEAQ (reference sequence). J lost 5 bases, V lost 4 bases, and 7 bases had no gene match. The CDR3 spans 15 residues. Here the CDR3 reads CASSSRQGAGETQYF. CDR3 in DNA: TGTGCCAGCAGCTCAAGACAGGGGGCAGGGGAGACCCAGTACTTC. Variable domain in full (rest from reference TRBV7-9 and TRBJ2-5): DTGVSQNPRHKITKRGQNVTFRCDPISEHNRLYWYRQTLGQGPEFLTYFQNEAQLEKSRLLSDRFSAERPKGSFSTLEIQRTEQGDSAMYLCASSSRQGAGETQYFGPGTRLLVL.

This clonotype was picked up many times. The chain is built from TRBV3-1 and TRBJ2-6; no firm D call. This CDR3 comprises 14 residues. V dropped 0 bases and J dropped 2 bases, with 2 bases sitting between them. Germline-derived CDR1 and CDR2 are LGHDT and YNNKEL (reference sequence). The CDR3 DNA is TGTGCCAGCAGCCAAGATACTGGGGCCAACGTCCTGACTTTC. Translating it yields CASSQDTGANVLTF. The complete variable domain, with remaining parts taken from reference TRBV3-1 and TRBJ2-6, reads DTAVSQTPKYLVTQMGNDKSIKCEQNLGHDTMYWYKQDSKKFLKIMFSYNNKELIINETVPNRFSPKSPDKAHLNLHINSLELGDSAVYFCASSQDTGANVLTFGAGSRLTVL.

This clonotype has a count of ten or more. The chain is built from TRBV7-9 and TRBJ2-2, with D perhaps matching TRBD2 (5 bases). Trimming shortened V by 2 bases and J by 6 bases, and 16 bases separated the two germline ends. The CDR3 totals 16 residues. CDR1 and CDR2 from the germline V gene are SEHNR and FQNEAQ (reference sequence). CDR3 protein: CASSLFGLRGSGELFF. CDR3 nucleotide sequence: TGTGCCAGCAGCTTATTTGGCCTAAGAGGGTCCGGGGAGCTGTTTTTT.

This clonotype has a handful of counts. This chain uses TRBV19 with TRBJ1-5; 7 bases fit TRBD1. Germline V CDR1 and CDR2: LNHDA, SQIVND (reference sequence). With V trimmed by 1 base and J by 5 bases, 2 bases remained unmatched. This CDR3 region has 14 residues. The CDR3 sequence is CASSIGRGHQPQHF. The DNA of the CDR3 is TGTGCCAGTAGTATAGGAAGGGGGCATCAGCCCCAGCATTTT.

In its sample, this clonotype was seen a few times. The rearrangement uses TRBV6-6 and TRBJ1-1; D uncertain. From germline, CDR1 is MNHNY and CDR2 SVGAGI (reference sequence). The CDR3 loop spans 13 amino acids. V lost 3 bases to trimming and J lost 0 bases, with 5 bases between them. The DNA of the CDR3 is TGTGCCAGCAGTTATCTAGTGAACACTGAAGCTTTCTTT. Translation: CASSYLVNTEAFF.

The chain couples TRBV24-1 to TRBJ1-2; TRBD1 is a possible D gene (6 bases). Germline V gene data show CDR1 as KGHDR and CDR2 as SFDVKD. This CDR3 contains 13 residues. Trimming pared 4 bases from V and 7 bases from J, leaving 12 bases between. The CDR3 DNA follows: TGTGCCACCAGTGACCGTGGACAGAGTGGCTACACCTTC. It is translated as CATSDRGQSGYTF.

The gene calls are TRBV7-2 and TRBJ2-5; 7 bases agree with TRBD1. The CDR3 loop spans 15 amino acids. CDR1 is SGHTA, CDR2 FQGNSA, per germline. The trim removed 5 bases at V and 5 bases at J, leaving 11 bases unmatched. In nucleotides, the CDR3 is TGTGCCAGCAGCCCGCGCCCAGGGGGAGAGGAGACCCAGTACTTC. This encodes CASSPRPGGEETQYF.

V is TRBV6-5 and J is TRBJ1-2; tentative D call: TRBD1 (5 bases). Trimming took off 5 bases at V and 8 bases at J, with 15 bases between the two ends. The CDR3 has 13 residues. Germline V gene sequence: CDR1 MNHEY, CDR2 SVGAGI. CDR3 sequence: CASSGDGLSGYTF. The CDR3, as DNA: TGTGCCAGCAGTGGGGACGGACTATCGGGCTACACCTTC.

The chain uses TRBV28 and TRBJ1-4; D is undetermined. Germline V gives CDR1 MDHEN, CDR2 SYDVKM. V shed 2 bases and J shed 5 bases, with 9 bases lying between them. The CDR3 has 14 residues. CDR3 bases: TGTGCCAGCAGTTTAAATGGGCGGAATGAAAAACTGTTTTTT. It codes for CASSLNGRNEKLFF.

This clonotype has just a few counts. The CDR3 DNA reads as TGCGCCAGCAGCATCGGGGCCCCGGGGCGTTTAGAGCAGTACTTC. It encodes CASSIGAPGRLEQYF. This chain connects TRBV5-1 to TRBJ2-7; D possibly matches TRBD1 or TRBD2 (5 bases each). The CDR3 length is 15 residues. The germline V and J ends were trimmed by 4 bases and 7 bases, with 21 bases remaining between them. CDR1 and CDR2 (germline): SGHRS, YFSETQ.

This clonotype has at least ten counts. This sequence joins TRBV5-1 and TRBJ1-2; possible D gene TRBD1, 5 bases. The germline V gene encodes CDR1 SGHRS and CDR2 YFSETQ. The CDR3 is 13 amino acids. Trimming shortened V by 5 bases and J by 3 bases, and 11 bases separated the two germline ends. In nucleotides, the CDR3 is TGCGCCAGCAGGTTGACAGAAGACTATGGCTACACCTTC. It codes for CASRLTEDYGYTF.

This clonotype was seen repeatedly, ten times or more. This sequence joins TRBV7-9 and TRBJ2-3; 8 positions agree with TRBD1. The CDR3 runs 14 residues. The germline V gene encodes CDR1 SEHNR and CDR2 FQNEAQ (reference sequence). V was pared by 2 bases and J by 4 bases, with 2 bases of the junction left unmatched. CDR3 bases: TGTGCCAGCAGCTTACAGGGGGCGTCAGATACGCAGTATTTT. Residues: CASSLQGASDTQYF.

Only a few counts were recorded for this clonotype. The gene calls are TRBV2 and TRBJ1-2, with 7 positions matching TRBD1. Germline lookup yields CDR1 SNHLY and CDR2 FYNNEI. The CDR3 runs 14 residues. V dropped 4 bases and J dropped 2; count of bases not matched to a gene: 4. The DNA for the CDR3 is TGTGCCAGCAGTGGGGACAGAACAAACTATGGCTACACCTTC. Its protein is CASSGDRTNYGYTF.

This clonotype was seen more than once but under ten times. V and J are TRBV5-1 and TRBJ2-1, with D hard to call. The germline V and J ends were trimmed by 0 bases and 5 bases, with 21 bases remaining between them. Germline V gene lookup returns CDR1 SGHRS and CDR2 YFSETQ. This CDR3 contains 18 residues. The CDR3: CASSLVADLHYYDNEQFF. CDR3 coding DNA: TGCGCCAGCAGCTTGGTGGCAGACCTACACTACTACGACAATGAGCAGTTCTTC.

The chain links TRBV4-3 to TRBJ1-4; 7 nucleotides match TRBD1. V gave up 4 bases and J gave up 8 bases; unmatched junction bases: 7. The CDR3 spans 14 residues. CDR1 and CDR2 (germline): LGHNA, YSLEER. CDR3 coding DNA: TGCGCCAGCAGCCGAAGGGGGCCCGGGGAAAAACTGTTTTTT. It yields the protein CASSRRGPGEKLFF.

In its sample, this clonotype was seen a few times. The chain couples TRBV6-5 to TRBJ2-2; D perhaps matches TRBD1 (6 bases). This CDR3 has 15 residues. The V gene lost 6 bases and the J gene lost 5 bases, with 16 bases spanning the gap. Germline CDR1 and CDR2: MNHEY and SVGAGI. CDR3 nucleotide sequence: TGTGCCAGCAGGGAAACAGGGTTAGGGACCGGGGAGCTGTTTTTT. Encoded protein: CASRETGLGTGELFF.

This chain links TRBV4-2 with TRBJ2-6, with no clear D. V was clipped by 2 bases and J by 3 bases, with 8 bases between them. Germline CDR1 LGHNA, CDR2 YNFKEQ. CDR3 size: 15 residues. The CDR3 nucleotides read TGTGCCAGCAGCCAAAGGAGTTATGGGGCCAACGTCCTGACTTTC. Translating it yields CASSQRSYGANVLTF.

This clonotype was detected a few times. The gene calls are TRBV5-6 and TRBJ1-5; 8 bases line up with TRBD1. Germline assignment: CDR1 SGHDT and CDR2 YYEEEE. This CDR3 has 16 amino acids. With 3 bases clipped from V and 4 bases from J, the junction kept 9 bases outside the gene matches. CDR3 DNA: TGTGCCAGCAGCTCTTACGGACAGGGCCATAATCAGCCCCAGCATTTT. Protein product: CASSSYGQGHNQPQHF.

This clonotype has just a few counts. This sequence joins TRBV6-2 or TRBV6-3 and TRBJ1-2, with D possibly matching TRBD1 (6 bases). V lost 8 bases, J lost 2 bases, and 6 bases lay in between. The CDR3 has 11 residues. Germline V CDR1 and CDR2: MNHEY, SVGEGT. The CDR3 DNA reads as TGTGCCAGCCAGGGGAACTATGGCTACACCTTC. Protein sequence: CASQGNYGYTF.

The chain links TRBV5-1 to TRBJ2-7; no clear D. Germline CDR1 reads SGHRS; CDR2 reads YFSETQ. The CDR3 length is 15 residues. The germline V and J ends were trimmed by 3 bases and 4 bases, with 17 bases remaining between them. CDR3 DNA: TGCGCCAGCAGCTACAGACCCACCCGAGGATACGAGCAGTACTTC. It specifies CASSYRPTRGYEQYF.

Ten or more counts support this clonotype. The chain recombines TRBV5-1 with TRBJ2-3, with TRBD1 matching 8 bases. There are 15 residues in the CDR3. J gave up 4 bases and V 4 bases, and 8 bases lay outside the gene matches. Germline V CDR1 and CDR2: SGHRS, YFSETQ. The chain's CDR3 is CASSQGARPPDTQYF. The CDR3 coding sequence is TGCGCCAGCAGCCAGGGGGCGCGTCCCCCAGATACGCAGTATTTT.

The chain links TRBV6-5 to TRBJ2-5; the D gene could be TRBD1 or TRBD2 (5 bases each). V was clipped by 5 bases and J by 1 base, with 17 bases between them. CDR3 size: 16 residues. The germline V gene encodes CDR1 MNHEY and CDR2 SVGAGI. CDR3 nucleotides: TGTGCCAGCAGTCTCCGACCCTGGGGGTCCCAAGAGACCCAGTACTTC. Protein product: CASSLRPWGSQETQYF.

This sequence joins TRBV24-1 and TRBJ1-5; 10 bases agree with TRBD1. After removal of 4 bases from V and 5 bases from J, the junction contained 1 base not matched to a gene. Germline CDR1 KGHDR, CDR2 SFDVKD. CDR3 length: 14 residues. The CDR3 is CATSEGTGDQPQHF. The DNA of the CDR3 is TGTGCCACCAGTGAAGGGACAGGGGATCAGCCCCAGCATTTT.